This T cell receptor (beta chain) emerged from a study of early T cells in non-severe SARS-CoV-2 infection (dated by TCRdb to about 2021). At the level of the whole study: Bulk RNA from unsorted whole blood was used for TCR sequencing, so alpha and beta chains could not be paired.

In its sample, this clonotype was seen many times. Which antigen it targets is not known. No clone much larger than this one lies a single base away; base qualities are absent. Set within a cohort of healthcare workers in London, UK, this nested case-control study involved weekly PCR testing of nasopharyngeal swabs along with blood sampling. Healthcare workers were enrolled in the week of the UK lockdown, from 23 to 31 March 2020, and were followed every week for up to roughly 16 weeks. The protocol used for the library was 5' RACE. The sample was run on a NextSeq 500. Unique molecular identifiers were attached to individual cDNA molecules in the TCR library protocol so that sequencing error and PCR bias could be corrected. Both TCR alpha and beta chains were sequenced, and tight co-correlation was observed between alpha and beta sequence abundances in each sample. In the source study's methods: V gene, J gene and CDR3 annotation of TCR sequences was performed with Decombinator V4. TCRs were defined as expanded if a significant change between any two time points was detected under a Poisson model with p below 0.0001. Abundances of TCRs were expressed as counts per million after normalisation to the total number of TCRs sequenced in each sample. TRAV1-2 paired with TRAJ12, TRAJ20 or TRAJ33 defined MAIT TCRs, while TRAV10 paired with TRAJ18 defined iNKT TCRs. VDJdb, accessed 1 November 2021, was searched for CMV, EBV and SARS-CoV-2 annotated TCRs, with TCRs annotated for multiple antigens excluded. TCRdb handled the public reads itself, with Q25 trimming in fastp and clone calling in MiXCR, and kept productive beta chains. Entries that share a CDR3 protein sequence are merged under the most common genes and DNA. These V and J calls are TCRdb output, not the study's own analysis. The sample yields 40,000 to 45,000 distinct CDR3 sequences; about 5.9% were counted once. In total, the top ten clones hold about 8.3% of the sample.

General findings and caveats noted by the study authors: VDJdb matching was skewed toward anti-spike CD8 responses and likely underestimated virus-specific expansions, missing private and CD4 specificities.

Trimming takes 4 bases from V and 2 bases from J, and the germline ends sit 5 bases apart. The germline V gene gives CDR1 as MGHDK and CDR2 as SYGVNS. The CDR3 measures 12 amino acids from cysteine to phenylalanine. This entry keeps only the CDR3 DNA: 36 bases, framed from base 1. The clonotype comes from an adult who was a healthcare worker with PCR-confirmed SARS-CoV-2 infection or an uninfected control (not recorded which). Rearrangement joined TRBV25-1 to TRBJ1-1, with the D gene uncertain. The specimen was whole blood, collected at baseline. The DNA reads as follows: TGTGCCAGCAGTGCCGGCAACACTGAAGCTTTCTTT. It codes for CASSAGNTEAFF.